Shown below are 18 T cell receptor beta chains from a single sample sequenced in a study of T cell changes during pregnancy in multiple sclerosis. Sequencing was performed with immunoSEQ multiplex PCR; in TCRdb, only in-frame clones are kept and a portion is missing. This repertoire shows 75,000 to 100,000 clones, approximately 92% found once; its top ten account for 2% to 2.5%. The sample consisted of peripheral blood, taken after pregnancy. These receptors were collected from a female donor with multiple sclerosis, enrolled in a pregnancy study.

The chain carries TRBV18 and TRBJ2-5; TRBD2 matches at 7 bases. The germline gives CDR1 KGHSH, CDR2 LQKENI. J was trimmed by 5 bases and V by 0 bases; bases with no gene match: 12. The CDR3 contains 17 residues. CDR3 coding DNA: TGTGCCAGCTCACCACCCCGGGCTAGCGGTCCGCAGGAGACCCAGTACTTC. Encoded protein: CASSPPRASGPQETQYF.

The chain uses TRBV18 and TRBJ2-6; D perhaps matches TRBD1 (5 bases). The germline V gene has CDR1 KGHSH and CDR2 LQKENI. This CDR3 spans 21 amino acids. With 0 bases removed from V and 2 bases from J, the gap between germline ends came to 23 bases. CDR3 DNA sequence: TGTGCCAGCTCACCACCGGTGGTAATGAGCAGGGCCTTAGCTGGGGCCAACGTCCTGACTTTC. Translating it yields CASSPPVVMSRALAGANVLTF.

The chain is built from TRBV2 and TRBJ1-2; a weak D match, TRBD1 (5 bases). From germline, CDR1 is SNHLY and CDR2 FYNNEI. Trimming took off 7 bases at V and 4 bases at J, with 16 bases between the two ends. CDR3 length equals 14 residues. The chain's CDR3 is CASITVRATYGYTF. The CDR3, as DNA: TGTGCCAGCATAACAGTCAGGGCAACCTATGGCTACACCTTC.

The rearrangement joins TRBV25-1 to TRBJ1-4; possibly TRBD1 for D (6 bases). Germline-derived CDR1 and CDR2 are MGHDK and SYGVNS. V dropped 3 bases and J dropped 3 bases, with 8 bases sitting between them. CDR3 size: 14 residues. The CDR3 is CASSDYRANEKLFF. In DNA, the CDR3 is TGTGCCAGCAGTGACTACAGGGCTAATGAAAAACTGTTTTTT.

This clone has only one observation. This chain connects TRBV7-2 to TRBJ2-1, with TRBD1 identical over 7 bases. Trimming cost V 5 bases and J 7 bases; bases outside gene matches: 8. Germline lookup yields CDR1 SGHTA and CDR2 FQGNSA. CDR3 size: 14 residues. The CDR3 coding sequence is TGTGCCAGCAGCCCCGCCCCGACAGGGAATGAGCAGTTCTTC. Its protein is CASSPAPTGNEQFF.

V gene TRBV6-4 combines with J gene TRBJ2-1, with 9 nucleotides matching TRBD1. Losses at the gene ends were 4 bases for V and 1 base for J; bases not matched to a gene: 5. CDR3 length: 16 amino acids. The germline gives CDR1 MRHNA, CDR2 SNTAGT. DNA for the CDR3: TGTGCCAGCAGTGTCCCCGGGACAGGGTCCTACAATGAGCAGTTCTTC. It translates to CASSVPGTGSYNEQFF.

CDR3 coding DNA: TGCGCCAGCAGCCGGGACCCCGGGACAGTCCAAGAGACCCAGTACTTC. Translating gives CASSRDPGTVQETQYF. The V gene is TRBV4-1, the J gene TRBJ2-5; TRBD1 matches at 7 bases. The trim removed 4 bases at V and 1 base at J, leaving 9 bases unmatched. In germline, CDR1 is MGHRA, CDR2 YSYEKL. The CDR3 runs to 16 residues.

The chain has TRBV18 and TRBJ2-7; tentatively, D is TRBD2 (5 bases). CDR1 KGHSH and CDR2 LQKENI come from the germline V gene. This CDR3 region has 14 residues. Trimming cost V 4 bases and J 3 bases, with 13 bases left between them. CDR3 nucleotides: TGTGCCAGCTCACTGTCCGCCGAGGGCTACGAGCAGTACTTC. This codes for CASSLSAEGYEQYF.

The V and J genes are TRBV11-2 and TRBJ2-2; weak D call: TRBD2 (6 bases). Trimming cost V 1 base and J 4 bases, with 10 bases left between them. The CDR3 is 15 amino acids. The germline gives CDR1 SGHAT, CDR2 FQNNGV. For the CDR3, the DNA is TGTGCCAGCAGCTTAGTCGGGGAGGCCACCGGGGAGCTGTTTTTT. It codes for CASSLVGEATGELFF.

This clone was seen more than once but under ten times. The genes are TRBV2 and TRBJ2-3; D call uncertain. The CDR3 totals 14 residues. V was shortened by 5 bases and J by 2 bases, with 11 bases between the two germline ends. The germline V gene has CDR1 SNHLY and CDR2 FYNNEI. CDR3 sequence reads: CASSLRHSTDTQYF. The CDR3 bases are TGTGCCAGCAGTCTCCGACATTCCACAGATACGCAGTATTTT.

This clone was observed once. V usage is TRBV5-8 and J usage is TRBJ1-1; D possibly corresponds to TRBD1 (5 bases). With 3 bases removed from V and 6 bases from J, the gap between germline ends came to 21 bases. Germline V gene data show CDR1 as SGHTS and CDR2 as YDEGEE. CDR3 length: 16 amino acids. Here the CDR3 DNA reads TGTGCCAGCAGCTGGAGGGGTGAAGGTTCTCTGCCTGAAGCTTTCTTT. Translation: CASSWRGEGSLPEAFF.

This chain uses TRBV6-6 with TRBJ2-1, with TRBD1 identical over 9 bases. This CDR3 is 15 amino acids long. Germline-derived CDR1 and CDR2 are MNHNY and SVGAGI (reference sequence). Trimming at V came to 4 bases and at J to 2 bases, leaving 3 bases not matched to a gene. The CDR3 reads CASSSTGGAYNEQFF. DNA of the CDR3: TGTGCCAGCAGTTCCACAGGGGGCGCCTACAATGAGCAGTTCTTC.

V and J are TRBV6-5 and TRBJ1-2; 7 bases fit TRBD1. V shed 6 bases and J 0 bases; nucleotides not matched to a gene: 4. CDR1 and CDR2 from the germline V gene are MNHEY and SVGAGI. The CDR3 has 14 amino acids. CDR3 sequence (DNA): TGTGCCAGCAGCCAGACAGGGTCTAACTATGGCTACACCTTC. Translation: CASSQTGSNYGYTF.

V usage is TRBV18 and J usage is TRBJ2-7; 12 nucleotides align to TRBD2. Trimming at V came to 6 bases and at J to 4 bases, leaving 7 bases not matched to a gene. Germline lookup yields CDR1 KGHSH and CDR2 LQKENI. The CDR3 has 15 amino acids. For the CDR3, the DNA is TGTGCCAGCTCGCATCCAACTAGCGGGGGGTACGAGCAGTACTTC. Encoded protein: CASSHPTSGGYEQYF.

This clone appeared once. J is TRBJ2-7 and V is TRBV7-6; 9 nucleotides align to TRBD1. The CDR3 sequence is 15 residues long. Germline values: CDR1 SGHVS, CDR2 FNYEAQ. J was trimmed by 2 bases and V by 3 bases; bases with no gene match: 5. The CDR3: CASSFGDREAYEQYF. For the CDR3, the DNA is TGTGCCAGCAGCTTTGGGGACAGGGAAGCCTACGAGCAGTACTTC.

Concerning this clone itself: Other DNA sequences in the same sample also yield this CDR3. The chain links TRBV14 to TRBJ1-2; a weak D match, TRBD1 (6 bases). Trimming removed 1 base from V and 7 bases from J, with 10 bases in between. Germline values: CDR1 SGHDN, CDR2 FVKESK. The CDR3 contains 13 residues. For the CDR3, the DNA is TGTGCCAGCAGCCAAGCAGGGGTTGGTGGCTACACCTTC. Translated: CASSQAGVGGYTF.

The chain combines TRBV29-1 with TRBJ1-1, with 8 positions matching TRBD1. J lost 1 base, V lost 4 bases, and 2 bases had no gene match. Germline CDR1 SQVTM, CDR2 ANQGSEA. The CDR3 totals 13 residues. The CDR3 protein is CSVATGANTEAFF. The CDR3 DNA reads as TGCAGCGTTGCGACAGGGGCGAACACTGAAGCTTTCTTT.

The genes are TRBV4-1 and TRBJ1-5; 7 bases are a match to TRBD1. The CDR3 is made up of 18 amino acids. Germline lookup yields CDR1 MGHRA and CDR2 YSYEKL. V gave up 0 bases and J gave up 5 bases; unmatched junction bases: 13. The CDR3 DNA follows: TGCGCCAGCAGCCAAGAGCCACCTACAGGGGCCCTACATCAGCCCCAGCATTTT. This sequence encodes CASSQEPPTGALHQPQHF.